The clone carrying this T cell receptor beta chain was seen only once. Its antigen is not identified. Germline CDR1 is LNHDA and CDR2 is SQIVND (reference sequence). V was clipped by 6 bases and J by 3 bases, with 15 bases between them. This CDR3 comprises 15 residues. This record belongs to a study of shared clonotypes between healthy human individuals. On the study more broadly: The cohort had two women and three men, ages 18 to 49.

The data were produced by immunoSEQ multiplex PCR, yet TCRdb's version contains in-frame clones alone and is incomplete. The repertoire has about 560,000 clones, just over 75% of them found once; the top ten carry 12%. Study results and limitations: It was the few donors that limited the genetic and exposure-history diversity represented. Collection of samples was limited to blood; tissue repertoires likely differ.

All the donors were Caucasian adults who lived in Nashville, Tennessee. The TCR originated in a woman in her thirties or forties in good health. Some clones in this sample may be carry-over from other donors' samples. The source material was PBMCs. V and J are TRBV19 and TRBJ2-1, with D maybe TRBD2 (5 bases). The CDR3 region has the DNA TGTGCCAGTAGACGCGAGGCGGGCCTCTACAATGAGCAGTTCTTC. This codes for CASRREAGLYNEQFF.